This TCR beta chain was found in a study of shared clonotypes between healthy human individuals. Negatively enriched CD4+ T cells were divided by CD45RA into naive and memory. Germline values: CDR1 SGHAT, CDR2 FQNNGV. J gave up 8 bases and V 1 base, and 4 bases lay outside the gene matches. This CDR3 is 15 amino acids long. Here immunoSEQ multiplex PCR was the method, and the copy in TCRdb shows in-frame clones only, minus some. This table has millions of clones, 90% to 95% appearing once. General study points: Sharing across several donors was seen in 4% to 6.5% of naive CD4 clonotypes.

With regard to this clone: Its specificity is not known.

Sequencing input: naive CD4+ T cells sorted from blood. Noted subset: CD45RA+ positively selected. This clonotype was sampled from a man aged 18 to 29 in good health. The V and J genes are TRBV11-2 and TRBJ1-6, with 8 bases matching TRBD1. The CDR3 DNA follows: TGTGCCAGCAGCTTAGCCGGACAGGGCTATTCACCCCTCCACTTT. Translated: CASSLAGQGYSPLHF.